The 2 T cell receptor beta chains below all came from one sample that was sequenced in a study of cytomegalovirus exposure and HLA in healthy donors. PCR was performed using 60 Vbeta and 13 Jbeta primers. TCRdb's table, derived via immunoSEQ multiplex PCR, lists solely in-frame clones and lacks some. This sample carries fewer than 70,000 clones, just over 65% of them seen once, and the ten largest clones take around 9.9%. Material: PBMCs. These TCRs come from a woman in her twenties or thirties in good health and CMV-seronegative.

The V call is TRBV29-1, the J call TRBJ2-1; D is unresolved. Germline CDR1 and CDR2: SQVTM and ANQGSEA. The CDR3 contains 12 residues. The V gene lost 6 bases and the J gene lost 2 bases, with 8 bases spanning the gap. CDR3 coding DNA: TGCAGCGTAGCTCGCCCCTACAATGAGCAGTTCTTC. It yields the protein CSVARPYNEQFF.

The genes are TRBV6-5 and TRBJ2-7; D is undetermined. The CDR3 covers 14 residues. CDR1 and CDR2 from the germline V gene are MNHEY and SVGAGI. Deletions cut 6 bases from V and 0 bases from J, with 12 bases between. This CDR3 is CASSTYASSYEQYF. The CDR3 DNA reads TGTGCCAGCAGCACTTATGCGAGCTCCTACGAGCAGTACTTC.